This TCR beta chain was captured by sequencing in a study of T-cell memory formation after mild COVID-19. TCRdb re-derived calls from the 5' RACE reads in MiXCR, one entry per CDR3 protein. The top ten hold less than 15% of the sample, which has just over 400,000 distinct CDR3 sequences, about 22% seen once. The CDR3 is 15 amino acids. Germline V gives CDR1 LGHNA, CDR2 YSLEER. The V end was cut by 0 bases, the J end by 5 bases, with 14 bases between. The chain employs TRBV4-3 and TRBJ2-7, with D hard to call. The origin of this receptor is an adult woman who had mild COVID-19 (a few samples of this study predate the infection). Cell type and time point are not known. Sequenced input: PBMCs or a T cell subset sorted from them (not recorded which). The CDR3 DNA sequence: TGCGCCAGCAGCCAAGATCCCGACCCCCTGGACGAGCAGTACTTC. The encoded protein is CASSQDPDPLDEQYF.